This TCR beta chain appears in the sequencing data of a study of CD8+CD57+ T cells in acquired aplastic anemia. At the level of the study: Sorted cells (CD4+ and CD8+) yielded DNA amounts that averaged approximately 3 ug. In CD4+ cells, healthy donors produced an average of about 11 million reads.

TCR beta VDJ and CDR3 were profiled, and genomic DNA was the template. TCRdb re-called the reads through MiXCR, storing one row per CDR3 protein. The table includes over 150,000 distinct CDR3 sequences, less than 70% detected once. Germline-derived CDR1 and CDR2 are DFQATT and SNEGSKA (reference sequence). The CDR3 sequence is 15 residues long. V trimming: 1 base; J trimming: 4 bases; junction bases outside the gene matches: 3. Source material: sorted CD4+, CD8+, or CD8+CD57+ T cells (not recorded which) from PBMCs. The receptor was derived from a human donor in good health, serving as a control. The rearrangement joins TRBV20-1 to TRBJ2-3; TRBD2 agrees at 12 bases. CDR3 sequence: CSARGLAGGSDTQYF. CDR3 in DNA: TGCAGTGCTAGAGGCCTAGCGGGGGGGTCAGATACGCAGTATTTT.